One and the same sample provided the 14 T cell receptor beta chains below, sequenced in a study of blood T cell repertoires in COVID-19. Assay used: immunoSEQ multiplex PCR; TCRdb lists only in-frame clones, some missing. The sample lists 200,000 to 300,000 clones; around 80% were seen once. The sequenced sample consisted of peripheral blood. The receptors originated from a man in his sixties with acute or convalescent COVID-19.

This clone was detected once. The chain is built from TRBV28 and TRBJ2-7, with 11 positions matching TRBD2. Germline V lookup: CDR1 MDHEN, CDR2 SYDVKM. This CDR3 has 15 amino acids. V lost 5 bases, J lost 3 bases, and 6 bases stayed unmatched. CDR3 residues: CASSPGTSGLYEQYF. The CDR3 DNA reads as TGTGCCAGCAGTCCCGGGACTAGCGGCCTCTACGAGCAGTACTTC.

V gene TRBV12-3 or TRBV12-4 combines with J gene TRBJ2-7; no clear D gene. CDR3 size: 11 residues. V lost 5 bases to trimming and J lost 6 bases, with 8 bases between them. The CDR3 sequence: CASSPGFEQYF. The CDR3 nucleotides read TGTGCCAGCAGTCCAGGATTCGAGCAGTACTTC.

At least ten counts were recorded for this clone. The CDR3 is CASSPDREPYEQYF. Here the CDR3 DNA reads TGTGCCAGCAGTCCGGACAGGGAACCCTACGAGCAGTACTTC. This chain connects TRBV6-2 or TRBV6-3 to TRBJ2-7; 8 bases fit TRBD1. Germline CDR1 reads MNHEY; CDR2 reads SVGEGT. The CDR3 contains 14 residues. Trimming took 5 bases from V and 2 from J; bases not matched to a gene: 5.

The chain links TRBV5-4 to TRBJ2-5, with no clear D. Germline lookup yields CDR1 SGHNT and CDR2 YYREEE (reference sequence). This CDR3 is built from 13 residues. V dropped 1 base and J dropped 4 bases, with 8 bases sitting between them. DNA of the CDR3: TGTGCCAGCAGCTTGCTCCCGGGAGAGACCCAGTACTTC. This sequence encodes CASSLLPGETQYF.

The CDR3 is CASSLKRDPTYNEQFF. The CDR3 DNA reads TGTGCCAGCAGCTTAAAGCGGGATCCGACGTACAATGAGCAGTTCTTC. The chain joins TRBV11-1 to TRBJ2-1; TRBD2 aligns across 7 bases. Germline values: CDR1 SGHAT, CDR2 FQDESV (reference sequence). The CDR3 has 16 amino acids. V lost 2 bases, J lost 4 bases, and 8 bases stayed unmatched.

The chain combines TRBV3-1 (or the pseudogene TRBV3-2) with TRBJ2-7, with D perhaps matching TRBD2 (5 bases). V shed 1 base and J shed 4 bases, with 8 bases lying between them. The germline V gene has CDR1 LGHDT and CDR2 YNNKEL (reference sequence). This CDR3 spans 13 amino acids. The CDR3 DNA is TGTGCCAGCAGCCAAGGGGGAGTTTACGAGCAGTACTTC. Its translation: CASSQGGVYEQYF.

The chain recombines TRBV12-3 or TRBV12-4 with TRBJ2-2; D is undetermined. The CDR3 is made up of 12 amino acids. V shed 3 bases and J shed 6 bases, with 5 bases lying between them. The CDR3 is CASSFGSGELFF. CDR3 bases: TGTGCCAGCAGTTTTGGCTCCGGGGAGCTGTTTTTT.

CDR3 nucleotide sequence: TGTGCCAGCAGCCCGGCGGGACAGGGGGCGCGCAATGAGCAGTTCTTC. Translated: CASSPAGQGARNEQFF. V and J are TRBV11-1 and TRBJ2-1, with 12 bases identical to TRBD1. Germline V gene sequence: CDR1 SGHAT, CDR2 FQDESV (reference sequence). The CDR3 length is 16 residues. The V segment lost 5 bases and the J segment 6 bases; nucleotides outside the gene matches: 8.

This sequence joins TRBV10-3 and TRBJ2-1; TRBD1 aligns across 8 bases. Germline trimming cut 3 bases from V and 4 bases from J; bases unmatched to any gene: 8. Per germline, CDR1 ENHRY and CDR2 SYGVKD. CDR3 size: 16 residues. In DNA form, the CDR3 reads TGTGCCATCAGTGACAGGGGGCTTCCACCATACAATGAGCAGTTCTTC. This gives the protein CAISDRGLPPYNEQFF.

J is TRBJ2-2 and V is TRBV11-2; possibly TRBD1 for D (6 bases). The CDR3 covers 15 residues. Between the trimmed V and J ends, which lost 4 bases and 1 base, there was a span of 10 bases. Germline V gene data show CDR1 as SGHAT and CDR2 as FQNNGV. The CDR3 bases are TGTGCCAGCAGCTCATGGACAGAGAACACCGGGGAGCTGTTTTTT. Translation gives CASSSWTENTGELFF.

The V and J genes are TRBV29-1 and TRBJ2-3; 8 positions match TRBD1. The junction had 2 bases not matched to a gene; V was cut back by 3 bases and J by 3 bases. Germline V gene lookup returns CDR1 SQVTM and CDR2 ANQGSEA. This CDR3 has 13 residues. In DNA, the CDR3 is TGCAGCGTTGAGACAGGGGTGACAGATACGCAGTATTTT. This translates into CSVETGVTDTQYF.

The rearrangement joins TRBV7-8 to TRBJ1-1; TRBD1 is a possible D gene (6 bases). V gave up 5 bases and J gave up 0 bases, with 10 bases separating them. Looked up from germline, CDR1 is SGHVS and CDR2 is FQNEAQ. This CDR3 comprises 14 residues. CDR3 sequence reads: CASSRGQMNTEAFF. The CDR3 DNA reads as TGTGCCAGCAGCCGAGGACAGATGAACACTGAAGCTTTCTTT. The full variable domain, in which reference TRBV7-8 and TRBJ1-1 provide the parts outside the CDR3, is GAGVSQSPRYKVAKRGQDVALRCDPISGHVSLFWYQQALGQGPEFLTYFQNEAQLDKSGLPSDRFFAERPEGSVSTLKIQRTQQEDSAVYLCASSRGQMNTEAFFGQGTRLTVV.

This clone was picked up a small number of times. This sequence joins TRBV24-1 and TRBJ2-7; D ambiguous. This CDR3 has 16 residues. Germline V gives CDR1 KGHDR, CDR2 SFDVKD. V shed 4 bases and J shed 1 base, with 16 bases lying between them. CDR3 in DNA: TGTGCCACCAGTGACCTGCTCCTCTCTATTTCCTACGAGCAGTACTTC. Translated, it gives CATSDLLLSISYEQYF.

The chain links TRBV19 to TRBJ1-5; D gene unclear. Trimming stripped 5 bases from V and 9 bases from J, with 11 bases between. The CDR3 extends over 12 amino acids. Germline V gene sequence: CDR1 LNHDA, CDR2 SQIVND (reference sequence). As DNA, the CDR3 is TGTGCCAGTAGTGTCGGGTTAGGGCCCCAGCATTTT. This gives the protein CASSVGLGPQHF.